This TCR beta chain is drawn from a study of cytomegalovirus exposure and HLA in healthy donors. About the study: From about 180 million T cells, an earlier analysis saw approximately 110 million unique TCR beta sequences.

Concerning this clone: Its antigen is unknown.

The PCR used 60 Vbeta and 13 Jbeta primers. Clones were read by immunoSEQ multiplex PCR, and TCRdb kept only the in-frame ones, dropping some. Seen here are approximately 97,000 clones, under 90% observed once, and the top ten hold less than 5%. Germline-derived CDR1 and CDR2 are ENHRY and SYGVKD. This CDR3 has 16 amino acids. With 3 bases clipped from V and 1 base from J, the junction kept 6 bases outside the gene matches. General study findings and limits: Reports indicate that TCR beta sequences accurately predicted the HLA-A and HLA-B alleles of most subjects. Later examination showed HLA-associated TCR beta chains had greater clonal expansion than equally common others. Reportedly, diagnosis of cytomegalovirus status by the classifier showed high specificity and sensitivity.

This chain links TRBV10-3 with TRBJ2-4; TRBD1 aligns across 7 bases. Sequencing was performed on PBMCs. The receptor's source is a woman in her sixties or seventies in good health and CMV-seropositive. CDR3 sequence (DNA): TGTGCCATCAGTGACTCTCCGGGACAGGCCAAAAACATTCAGTACTTC. Translation gives CAISDSPGQAKNIQYF.